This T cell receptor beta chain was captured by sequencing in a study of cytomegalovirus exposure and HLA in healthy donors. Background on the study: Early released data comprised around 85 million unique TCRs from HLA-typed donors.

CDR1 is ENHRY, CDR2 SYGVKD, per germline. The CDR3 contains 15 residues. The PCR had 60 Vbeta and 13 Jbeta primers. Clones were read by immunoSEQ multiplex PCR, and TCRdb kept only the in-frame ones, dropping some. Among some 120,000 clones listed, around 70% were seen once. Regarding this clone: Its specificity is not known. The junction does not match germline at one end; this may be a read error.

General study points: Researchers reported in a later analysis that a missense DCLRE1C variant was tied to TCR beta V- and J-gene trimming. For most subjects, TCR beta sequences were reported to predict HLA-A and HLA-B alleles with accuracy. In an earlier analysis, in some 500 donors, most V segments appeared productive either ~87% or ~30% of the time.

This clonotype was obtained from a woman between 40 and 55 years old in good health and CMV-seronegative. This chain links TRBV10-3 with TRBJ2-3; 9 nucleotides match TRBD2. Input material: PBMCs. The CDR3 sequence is CASSDVAGGPDTQYF. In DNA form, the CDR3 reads TGTGCCAGCAGTGATGTGGCGGGGGGGCCAGATACGCAGTATTTT.